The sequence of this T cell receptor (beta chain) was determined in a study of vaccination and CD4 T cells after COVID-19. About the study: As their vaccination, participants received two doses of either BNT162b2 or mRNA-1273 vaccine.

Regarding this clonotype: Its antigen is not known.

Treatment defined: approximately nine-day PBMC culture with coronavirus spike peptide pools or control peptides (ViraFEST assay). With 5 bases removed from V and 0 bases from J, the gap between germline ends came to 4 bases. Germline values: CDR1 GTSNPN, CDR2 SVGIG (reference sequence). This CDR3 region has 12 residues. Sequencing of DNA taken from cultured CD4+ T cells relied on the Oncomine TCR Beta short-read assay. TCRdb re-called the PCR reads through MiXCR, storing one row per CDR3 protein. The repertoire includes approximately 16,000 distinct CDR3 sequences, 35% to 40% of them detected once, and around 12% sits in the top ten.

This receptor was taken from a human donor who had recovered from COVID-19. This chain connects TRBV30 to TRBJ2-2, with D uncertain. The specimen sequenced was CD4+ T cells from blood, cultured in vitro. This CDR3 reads CAWDANTGELFF. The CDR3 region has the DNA TGTGCCTGGGACGCGAACACCGGGGAGCTGTTTTTT.